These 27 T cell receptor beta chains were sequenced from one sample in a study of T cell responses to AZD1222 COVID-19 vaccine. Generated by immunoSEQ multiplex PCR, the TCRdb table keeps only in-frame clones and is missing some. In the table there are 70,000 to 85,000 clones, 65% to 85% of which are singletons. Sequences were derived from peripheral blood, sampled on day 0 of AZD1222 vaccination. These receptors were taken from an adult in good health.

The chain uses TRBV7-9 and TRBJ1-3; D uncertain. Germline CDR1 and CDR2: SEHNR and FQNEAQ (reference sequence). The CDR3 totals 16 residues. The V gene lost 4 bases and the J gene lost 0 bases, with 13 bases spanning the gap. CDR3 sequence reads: CASSSSDGGSGNTIYF. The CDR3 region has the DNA TGTGCCAGCAGCTCCTCGGACGGAGGCTCTGGAAACACCATATATTTT. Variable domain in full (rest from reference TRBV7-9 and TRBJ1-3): DTGVSQNPRHKITKRGQNVTFRCDPISEHNRLYWYRQTLGQGPEFLTYFQNEAQLEKSRLLSDRFSAERPKGSFSTLEIQRTEQGDSAMYLCASSSSDGGSGNTIYFGEGSWLTVV.

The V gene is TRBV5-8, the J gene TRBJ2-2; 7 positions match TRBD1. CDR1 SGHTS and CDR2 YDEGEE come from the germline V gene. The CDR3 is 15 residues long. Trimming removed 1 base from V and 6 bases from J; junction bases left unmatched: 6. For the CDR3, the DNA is TGTGCCAGCAGCTTGATGGACAGGCTCCCCGGGGAGCTGTTTTTT. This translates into CASSLMDRLPGELFF.

Written as DNA, the CDR3 is TGTGCCAGCAGTCCCGGAAGACAGGGTTTTTCGGAAGCTTTCTTT. It codes for CASSPGRQGFSEAFF. The chain recombines TRBV6-5 with TRBJ1-1, with TRBD1 matching 7 bases. Germline V gene data show CDR1 as MNHEY and CDR2 as SVGAGI. The V segment lost 5 bases and the J segment 8 bases; nucleotides outside the gene matches: 14. The CDR3 length is 15 residues.

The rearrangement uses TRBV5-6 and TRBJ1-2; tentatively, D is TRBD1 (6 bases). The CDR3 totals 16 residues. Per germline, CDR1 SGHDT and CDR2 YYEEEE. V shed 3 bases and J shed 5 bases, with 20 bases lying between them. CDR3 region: CASSSIQGNGGYGYTF. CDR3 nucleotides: TGTGCCAGCAGCTCAATACAGGGAAATGGAGGATATGGCTACACCTTC.

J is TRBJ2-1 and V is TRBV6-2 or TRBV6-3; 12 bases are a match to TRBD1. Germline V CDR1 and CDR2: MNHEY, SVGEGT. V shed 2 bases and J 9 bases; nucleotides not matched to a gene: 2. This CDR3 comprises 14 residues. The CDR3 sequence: CASSYGTGGFEQFF. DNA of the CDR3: TGTGCCAGCAGTTACGGGACAGGGGGCTTTGAGCAGTTCTTC.

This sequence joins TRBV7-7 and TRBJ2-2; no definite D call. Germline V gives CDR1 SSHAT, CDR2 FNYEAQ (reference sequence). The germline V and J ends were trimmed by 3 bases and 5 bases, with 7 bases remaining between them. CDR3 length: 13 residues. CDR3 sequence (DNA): TGTGCCAGCAGCTTGGAGTCAACCGGGGAGCTGTTTTTT. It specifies CASSLESTGELFF.

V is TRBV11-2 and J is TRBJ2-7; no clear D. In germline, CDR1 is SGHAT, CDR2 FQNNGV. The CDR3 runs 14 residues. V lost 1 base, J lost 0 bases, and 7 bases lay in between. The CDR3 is CASSLVGGSYEQYF. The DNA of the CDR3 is TGTGCCAGCAGCTTAGTGGGTGGCTCCTACGAGCAGTACTTC.

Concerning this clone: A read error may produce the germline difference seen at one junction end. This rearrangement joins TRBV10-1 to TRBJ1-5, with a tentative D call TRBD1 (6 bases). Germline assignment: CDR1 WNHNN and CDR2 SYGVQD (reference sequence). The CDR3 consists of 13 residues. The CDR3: CASSEDRFQAQHF. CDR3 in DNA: TGCGCCAGCAGTGAGGACAGGTTTCAGGCCCAGCATTTT.

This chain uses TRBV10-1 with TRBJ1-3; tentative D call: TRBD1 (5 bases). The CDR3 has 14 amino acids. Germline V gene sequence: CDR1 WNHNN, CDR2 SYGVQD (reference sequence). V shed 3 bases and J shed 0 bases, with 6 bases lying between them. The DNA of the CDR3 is TGCGCCAGCAGTGACAGGGCCTCTGGAAACACCATATATTTT. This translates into CASSDRASGNTIYF.

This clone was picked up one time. The DNA of the CDR3 is TGTGCCAGCAGCTTTCCGGTCGGGGGGATTTGGACCGGGGAGCTGTTTTTT. Residues: CASSFPVGGIWTGELFF. This chain links TRBV11-2 with TRBJ2-2, with TRBD2 matching over 7 bases. J gave up 5 bases and V 3 bases, and 12 bases lay outside the gene matches. Germline-derived CDR1 and CDR2 are SGHAT and FQNNGV. CDR3 length: 17 residues.

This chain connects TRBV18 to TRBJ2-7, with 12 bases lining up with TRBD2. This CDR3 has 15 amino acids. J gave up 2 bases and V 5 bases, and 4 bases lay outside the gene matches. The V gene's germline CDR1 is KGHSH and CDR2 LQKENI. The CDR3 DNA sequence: TGTGCCAGCTCAACTAGCGGGGGGTTAGCCTACGAGCAGTACTTC. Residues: CASSTSGGLAYEQYF.

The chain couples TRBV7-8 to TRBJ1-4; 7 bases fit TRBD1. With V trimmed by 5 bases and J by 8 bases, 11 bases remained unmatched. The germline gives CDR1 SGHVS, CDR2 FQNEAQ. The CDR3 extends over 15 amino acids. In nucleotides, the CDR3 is TGTGCCAGCAGCGCACAGGGGACCCATAGGGAAAAACTGTTTTTT. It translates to CASSAQGTHREKLFF.

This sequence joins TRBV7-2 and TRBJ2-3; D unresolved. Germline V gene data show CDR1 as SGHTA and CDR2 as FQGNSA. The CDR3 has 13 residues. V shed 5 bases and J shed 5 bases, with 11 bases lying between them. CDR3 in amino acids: CASSPTGVDTQYF. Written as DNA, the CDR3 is TGTGCCAGCAGCCCTACTGGGGTAGATACGCAGTATTTT.

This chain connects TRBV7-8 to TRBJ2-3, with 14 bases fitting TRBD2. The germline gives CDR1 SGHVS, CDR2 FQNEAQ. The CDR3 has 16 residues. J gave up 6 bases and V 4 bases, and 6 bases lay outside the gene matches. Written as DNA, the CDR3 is TGTGCCAGCAGCTCGACTAGCGGGAGGGCCTTGGATACGCAGTATTTT. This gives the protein CASSSTSGRALDTQYF.

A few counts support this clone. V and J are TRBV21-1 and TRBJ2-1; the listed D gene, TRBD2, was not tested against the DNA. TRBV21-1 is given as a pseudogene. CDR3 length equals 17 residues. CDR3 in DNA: TGTGCCAGCACCCCGACTAGCGGGATATCTTCCTACAATGAGCAGTTCTTC. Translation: CASTPTSGISSYNEQFF.

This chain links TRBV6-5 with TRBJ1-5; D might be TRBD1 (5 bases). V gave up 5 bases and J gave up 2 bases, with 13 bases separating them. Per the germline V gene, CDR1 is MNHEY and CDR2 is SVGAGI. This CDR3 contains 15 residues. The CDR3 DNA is TGTGCCAGCAGTCCGAGGGGTTTCGGCAATCAGCCCCAGCATTTT. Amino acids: CASSPRGFGNQPQHF.

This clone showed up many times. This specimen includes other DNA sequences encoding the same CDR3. CDR3 sequence (DNA): TGTGCCAGCAGGGGCACAGATACGCAGTATTTT. Amino acids: CASRGTDTQYF. The rearrangement joins TRBV2 to TRBJ2-3, with no clear D. CDR3 size: 11 residues. Deletions cut 6 bases from V and 1 base from J, with 2 bases between. From germline, CDR1 is SNHLY and CDR2 FYNNEI.

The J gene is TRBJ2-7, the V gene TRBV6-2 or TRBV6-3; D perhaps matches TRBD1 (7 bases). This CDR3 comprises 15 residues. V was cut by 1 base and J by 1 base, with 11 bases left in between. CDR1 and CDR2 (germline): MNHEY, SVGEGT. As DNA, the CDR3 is TGTGCCAGCAGTTACTACCAGGGGGGTTCCTACGAGCAGTACTTC. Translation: CASSYYQGGSYEQYF.

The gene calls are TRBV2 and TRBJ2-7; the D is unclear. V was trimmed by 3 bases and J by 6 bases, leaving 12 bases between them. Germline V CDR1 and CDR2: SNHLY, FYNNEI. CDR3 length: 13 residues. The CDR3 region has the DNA TGTGCCAGCAGTGAGAAGGTACCCATCGAGCAGTACTTC. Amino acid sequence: CASSEKVPIEQYF.

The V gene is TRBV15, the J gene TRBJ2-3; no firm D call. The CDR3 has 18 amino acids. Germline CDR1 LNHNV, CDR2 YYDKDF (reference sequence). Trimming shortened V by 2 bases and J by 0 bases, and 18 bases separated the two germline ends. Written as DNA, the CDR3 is TGTGCCACCAGCAGAAAGCAGTACGGCCGAACTAGCACAGATACGCAGTATTTT. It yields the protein CATSRKQYGRTSTDTQYF.

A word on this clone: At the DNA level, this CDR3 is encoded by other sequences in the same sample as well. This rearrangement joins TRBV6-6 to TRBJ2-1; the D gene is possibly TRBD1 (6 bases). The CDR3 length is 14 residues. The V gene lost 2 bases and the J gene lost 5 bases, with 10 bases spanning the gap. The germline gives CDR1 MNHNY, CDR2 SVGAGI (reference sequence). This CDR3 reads CASSYPSGDNEQFF. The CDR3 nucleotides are TGTGCCAGCAGTTACCCCTCAGGGGACAATGAGCAGTTCTTC.

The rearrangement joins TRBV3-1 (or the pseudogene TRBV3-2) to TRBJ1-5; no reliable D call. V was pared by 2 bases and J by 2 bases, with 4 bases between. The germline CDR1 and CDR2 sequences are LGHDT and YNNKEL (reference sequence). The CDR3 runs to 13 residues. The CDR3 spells CASSQSGNQPQHF. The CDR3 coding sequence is TGTGCCAGCAGCCAAAGCGGCAATCAGCCCCAGCATTTT.

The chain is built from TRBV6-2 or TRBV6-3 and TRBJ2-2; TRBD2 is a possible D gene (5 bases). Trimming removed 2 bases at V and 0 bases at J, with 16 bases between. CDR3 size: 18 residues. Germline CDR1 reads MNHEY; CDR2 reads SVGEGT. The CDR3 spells CASSYDSRRAANTGELFF. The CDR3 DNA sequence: TGTGCCAGCAGTTACGACTCGCGGCGGGCGGCGAACACCGGGGAGCTGTTTTTT.

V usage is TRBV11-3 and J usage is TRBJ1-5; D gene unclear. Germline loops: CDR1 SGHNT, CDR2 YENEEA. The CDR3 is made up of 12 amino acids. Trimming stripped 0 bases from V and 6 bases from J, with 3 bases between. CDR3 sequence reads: CASSLDGQPQHF. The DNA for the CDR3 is TGTGCCAGCAGCTTAGACGGTCAGCCCCAGCATTTT. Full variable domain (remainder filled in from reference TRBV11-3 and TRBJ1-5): EAGVVQSPRYKIIEKKQPVAFWCNPISGHNTLYWYLQNLGQGPELLIRYENEEAVDDSQLPKDRFSAERLKGVDSTLKIQPAELGDSAVYLCASSLDGQPQHFGDGTRLSIL.

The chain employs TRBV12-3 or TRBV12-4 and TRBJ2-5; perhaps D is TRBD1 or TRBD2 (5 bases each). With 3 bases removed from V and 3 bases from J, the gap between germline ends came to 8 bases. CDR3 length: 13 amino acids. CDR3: CASSFRGEETQYF. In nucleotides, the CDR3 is TGTGCCAGCAGTTTTCGAGGGGAAGAGACCCAGTACTTC.

The CDR3 here is CASSPRGGQGDQPQHF. In DNA form, the CDR3 reads TGCGCCAGCAGCCCGCGTGGGGGACAGGGAGATCAGCCCCAGCATTTT. The chain is built from TRBV5-1 and TRBJ1-5, with 9 bases aligning to TRBD1. V trimming: 4 bases; J trimming: 5 bases; junction bases outside the gene matches: 10. Germline CDR1 and CDR2: SGHRS and YFSETQ. This CDR3 spans 16 amino acids.

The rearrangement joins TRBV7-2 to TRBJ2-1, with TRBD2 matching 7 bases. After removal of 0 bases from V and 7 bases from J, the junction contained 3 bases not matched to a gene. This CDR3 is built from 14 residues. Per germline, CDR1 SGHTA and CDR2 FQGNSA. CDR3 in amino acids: CASSLAGGPNEQFF. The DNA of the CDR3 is TGTGCCAGCAGCTTAGCGGGAGGGCCAAATGAGCAGTTCTTC. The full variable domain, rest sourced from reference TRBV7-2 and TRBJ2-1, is GAGVSQSPSNKVTEKGKDVELRCDPISGHTALYWYRQSLGQGLEFLIYFQGNSAPDKSGLPSDRFSAERTGGSVSTLTIQRTQQEDSAVYLCASSLAGGPNEQFFGPGTRLTVL.